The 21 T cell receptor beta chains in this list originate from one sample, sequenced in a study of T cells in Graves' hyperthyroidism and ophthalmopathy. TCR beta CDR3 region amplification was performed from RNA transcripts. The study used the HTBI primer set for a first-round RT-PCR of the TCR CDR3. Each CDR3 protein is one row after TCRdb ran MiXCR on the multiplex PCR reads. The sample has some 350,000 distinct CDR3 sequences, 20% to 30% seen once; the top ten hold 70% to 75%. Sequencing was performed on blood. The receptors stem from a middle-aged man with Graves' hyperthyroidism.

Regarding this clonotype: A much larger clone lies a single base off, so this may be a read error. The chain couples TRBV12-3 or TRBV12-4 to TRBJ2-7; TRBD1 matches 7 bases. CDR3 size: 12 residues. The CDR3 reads CVSSAPGQLQYF. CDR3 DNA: TGTGTCAGCAGCGCCCCGGGACAGCTGCAGTACTTC.

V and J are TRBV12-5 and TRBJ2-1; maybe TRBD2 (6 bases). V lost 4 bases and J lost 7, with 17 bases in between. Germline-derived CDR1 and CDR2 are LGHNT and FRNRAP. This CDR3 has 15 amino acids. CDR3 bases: TGTGCTAGTGGTTCCCTTGCGGGACCTGGGAATGAGCAGTTCTTC. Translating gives CASGSLAGPGNEQFF.

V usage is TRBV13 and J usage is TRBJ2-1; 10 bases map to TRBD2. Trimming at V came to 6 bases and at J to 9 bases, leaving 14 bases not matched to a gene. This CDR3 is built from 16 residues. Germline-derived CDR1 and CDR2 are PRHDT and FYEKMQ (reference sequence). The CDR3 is CASRHSLAGLRSEQFF. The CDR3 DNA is TGTGCCAGCAGACATTCACTAGCGGGATTAAGGAGTGAGCAGTTCTTC.

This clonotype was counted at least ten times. In nucleotides, the CDR3 is TGTGCCAGCAGCACAGGCTACGAGCAGTACTTC. This sequence encodes CASSTGYEQYF. This rearrangement joins TRBV7-2 to TRBJ2-7; TRBD1 might be the D (5 bases). Looked up from germline, CDR1 is SGHTA and CDR2 is FQGNSA. V lost 5 bases to trimming and J lost 3 bases, with 5 bases between them. The CDR3 length is 11 residues.

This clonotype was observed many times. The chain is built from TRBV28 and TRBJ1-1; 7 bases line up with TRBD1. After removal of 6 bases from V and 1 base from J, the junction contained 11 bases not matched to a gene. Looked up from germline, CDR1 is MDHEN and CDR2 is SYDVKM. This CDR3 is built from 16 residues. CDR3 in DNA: TGTGCCAGCAGCCCTCGGGGACAGCTCGAGAACACTGAAGCTTTCTTT. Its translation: CASSPRGQLENTEAFF. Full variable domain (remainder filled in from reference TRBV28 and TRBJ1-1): DVKVTQSSRYLVKRTGEKVFLECVQDMDHENMFWYRQDPGLGLRLIYFSYDVKMKEKGDIPEGYSVSREKKERFSLILESASTNQTSMYLCASSPRGQLENTEAFFGQGTRLTVV.

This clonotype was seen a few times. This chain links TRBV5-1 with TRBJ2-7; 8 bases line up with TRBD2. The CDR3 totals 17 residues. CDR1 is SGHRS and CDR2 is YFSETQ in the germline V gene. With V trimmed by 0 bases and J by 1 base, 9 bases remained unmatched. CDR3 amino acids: CASSLVAGGTISYEQYF. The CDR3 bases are TGCGCCAGCAGCTTGGTGGCGGGAGGCACTATTTCCTACGAGCAGTACTTC.

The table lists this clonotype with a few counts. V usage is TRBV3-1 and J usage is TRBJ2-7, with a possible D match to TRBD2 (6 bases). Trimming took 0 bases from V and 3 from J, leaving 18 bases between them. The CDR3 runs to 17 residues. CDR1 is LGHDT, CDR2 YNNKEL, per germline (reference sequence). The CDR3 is CASSQDSGLSPRYEQYF. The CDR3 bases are TGTGCCAGCAGCCAAGATAGCGGACTTTCCCCTCGCTACGAGCAGTACTTC.

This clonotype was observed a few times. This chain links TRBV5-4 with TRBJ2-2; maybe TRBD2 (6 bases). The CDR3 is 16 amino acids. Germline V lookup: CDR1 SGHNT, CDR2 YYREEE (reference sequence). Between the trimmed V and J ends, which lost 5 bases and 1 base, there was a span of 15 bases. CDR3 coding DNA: TGTGCCAGCAGGAAGACCGGGACTGAGAACACCGGGGAGCTGTTTTTT. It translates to CASRKTGTENTGELFF. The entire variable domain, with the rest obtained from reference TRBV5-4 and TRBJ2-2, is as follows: ETGVTQSPTHLIKTRGQQVTLRCSSQSGHNTVSWYQQALGQGPQFIFQYYREEENGRGNFPPRFSGLQFPNYSSELNVNALELDDSALYLCASRKTGTENTGELFFGEGSRLTVL.

CDR3 bases: TGCAGCGTTGAGATAGTGGGACAGAGCACAGATACGCAGTATTTT. Its protein product is CSVEIVGQSTDTQYF. This chain joins TRBV29-1 and TRBJ2-3, with TRBD1 matching over 7 bases. The length of the CDR3 is 15 residues. Losses at the gene ends were 3 bases for V and 0 bases for J; bases not matched to a gene: 6. Germline CDR1 is SQVTM and CDR2 is ANQGSEA.

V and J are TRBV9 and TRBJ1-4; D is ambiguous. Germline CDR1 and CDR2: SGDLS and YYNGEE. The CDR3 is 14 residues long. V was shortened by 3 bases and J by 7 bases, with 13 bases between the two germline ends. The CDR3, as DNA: TGTGCCAGCAGCGCAGGAAATAGCGGTGAAAAACTGTTTTTT. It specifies CASSAGNSGEKLFF.

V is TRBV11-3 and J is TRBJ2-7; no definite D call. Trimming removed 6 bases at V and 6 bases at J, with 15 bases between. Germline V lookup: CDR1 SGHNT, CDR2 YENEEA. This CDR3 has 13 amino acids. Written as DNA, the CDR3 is TGTGCCAGCAGGCACAATTCAGGCGTCGAGCAGTACTTC. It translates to CASRHNSGVEQYF. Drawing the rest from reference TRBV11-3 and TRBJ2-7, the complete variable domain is EAGVVQSPRYKIIEKKQPVAFWCNPISGHNTLYWYLQNLGQGPELLIRYENEEAVDDSQLPKDRFSAERLKGVDSTLKIQPAELGDSAVYLCASRHNSGVEQYFGPGTRLTVT.

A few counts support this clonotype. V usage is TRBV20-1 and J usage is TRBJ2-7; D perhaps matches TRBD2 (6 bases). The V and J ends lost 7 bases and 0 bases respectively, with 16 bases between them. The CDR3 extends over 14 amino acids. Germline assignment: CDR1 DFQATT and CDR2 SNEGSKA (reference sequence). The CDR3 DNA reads TGCAGTGTCGCAACTAGCTTCAGCTCCTACGAGCAGTACTTC. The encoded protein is CSVATSFSSYEQYF.

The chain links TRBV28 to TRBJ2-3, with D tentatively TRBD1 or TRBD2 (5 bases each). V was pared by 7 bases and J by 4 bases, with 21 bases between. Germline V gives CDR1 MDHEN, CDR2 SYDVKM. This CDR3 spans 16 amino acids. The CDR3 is CASTSGRRLRADTQYF. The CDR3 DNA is TGTGCCAGCACATCGGGACGAAGGCTTAGGGCAGATACGCAGTATTTT.

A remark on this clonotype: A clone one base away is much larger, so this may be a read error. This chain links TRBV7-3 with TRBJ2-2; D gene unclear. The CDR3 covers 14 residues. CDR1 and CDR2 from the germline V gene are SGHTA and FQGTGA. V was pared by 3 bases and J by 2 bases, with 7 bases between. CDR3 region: CASSFERNTGELFF. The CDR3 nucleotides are TGTGCCAGCAGCTTTGAGAGAAACACCGGGGAGCTGTTTTTT. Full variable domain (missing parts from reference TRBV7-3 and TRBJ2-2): GAGVSQTPSNKVTEKGKYVELRCDPISGHTALYWYRQSLGQGPEFLIYFQGTGAADDSGLPNDRFFAVRPEGSVSTLKIQRTERGDSAVYLCASSFERNTGELFFGEGSRLTVL.

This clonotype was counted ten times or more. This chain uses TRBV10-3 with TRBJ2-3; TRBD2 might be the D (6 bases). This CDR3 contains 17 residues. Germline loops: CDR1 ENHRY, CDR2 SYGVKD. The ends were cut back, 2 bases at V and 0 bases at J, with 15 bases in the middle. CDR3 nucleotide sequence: TGTGCCATCAGTGAGAACCCCGGGACTGGGAGCACAGATACGCAGTATTTT. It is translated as CAISENPGTGSTDTQYF.

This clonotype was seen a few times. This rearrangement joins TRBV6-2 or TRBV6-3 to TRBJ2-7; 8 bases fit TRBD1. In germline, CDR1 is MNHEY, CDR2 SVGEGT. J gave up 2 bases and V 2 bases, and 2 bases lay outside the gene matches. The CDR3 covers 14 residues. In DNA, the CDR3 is TGTGCCAGCAGTTACGGGACAGGAGCCTACGAGCAGTACTTC. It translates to CASSYGTGAYEQYF.

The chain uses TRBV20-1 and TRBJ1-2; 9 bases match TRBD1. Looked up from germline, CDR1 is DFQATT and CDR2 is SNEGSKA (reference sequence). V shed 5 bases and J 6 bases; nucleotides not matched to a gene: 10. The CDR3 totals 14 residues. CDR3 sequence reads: CSAHLQGASDGYTF. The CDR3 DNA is TGCAGTGCTCATTTACAGGGGGCGTCTGATGGCTACACCTTC.

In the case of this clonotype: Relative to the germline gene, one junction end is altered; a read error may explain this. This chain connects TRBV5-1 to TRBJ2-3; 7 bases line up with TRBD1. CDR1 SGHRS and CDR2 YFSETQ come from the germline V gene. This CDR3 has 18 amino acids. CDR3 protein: CASSIFQTGTDTTDTRYF. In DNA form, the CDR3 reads TGCGCCAGCAGCATTTTCCAGACAGGGACGGACACCACAGATACGCGGTATTTT.

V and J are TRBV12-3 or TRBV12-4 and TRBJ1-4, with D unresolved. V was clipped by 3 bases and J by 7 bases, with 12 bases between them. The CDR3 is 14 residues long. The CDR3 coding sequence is TGTGCCAGCAGTTTTAGGACCCAAAGTGAAAAACTGTTTTTT. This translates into CASSFRTQSEKLFF.

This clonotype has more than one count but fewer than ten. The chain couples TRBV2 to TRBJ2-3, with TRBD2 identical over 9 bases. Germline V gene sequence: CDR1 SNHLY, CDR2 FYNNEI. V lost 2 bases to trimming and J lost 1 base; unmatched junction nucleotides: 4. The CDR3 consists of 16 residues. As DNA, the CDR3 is TGTGCCAGCAGTGAACTGTTAGCGGGGGGCACAGATACGCAGTATTTT. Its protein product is CASSELLAGGTDTQYF.

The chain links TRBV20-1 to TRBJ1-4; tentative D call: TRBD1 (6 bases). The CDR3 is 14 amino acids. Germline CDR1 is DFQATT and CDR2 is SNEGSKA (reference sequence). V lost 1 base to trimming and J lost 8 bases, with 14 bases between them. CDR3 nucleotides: TGCAGTGCTAGAGTGAGGGGGATAGAAGAAAAACTGTTTTTT. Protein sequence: CSARVRGIEEKLFF.